What follows are 30 T cell receptor beta chains derived from one specimen sequenced in a study of T cell responses to AZD1222 COVID-19 vaccine. The assay was immunoSEQ multiplex PCR, and TCRdb's table has in-frame clones only and misses some. The sample contains about 69,000 clones, less than 85% of which appear only once. The sequencing used peripheral blood, collected 28 days after the second AZD1222 dose. These receptor sequences come from an adult who received the AZD1222 COVID-19 vaccine.

The rearrangement uses TRBV25-1 and TRBJ1-2; D might be TRBD1 (6 bases). V was trimmed by 8 bases and J by 7 bases, leaving 14 bases between them. Germline V CDR1 and CDR2: MGHDK, SYGVNS. CDR3 length equals 12 residues. The CDR3 DNA follows: TGTGCCAGCCGGAGACAGGAAGGTGGCTACACCTTC. It is translated as CASRRQEGGYTF.

CDR3 sequence reads: CASSQGQYYGYTF. The DNA of the CDR3 is TGTGCCAGCAGCCAAGGGCAGTACTATGGCTACACCTTC. V usage is TRBV14 and J usage is TRBJ1-2; D not certain. This CDR3 has 13 amino acids. Trimming removed 1 base from V and 3 bases from J, with 6 bases in between. Per germline, CDR1 SGHDN and CDR2 FVKESK.

The chain carries TRBV5-1 and TRBJ2-2, with D possibly being TRBD1 or TRBD2 (6 bases each). V shed 4 bases and J shed 6 bases, with 10 bases lying between them. Germline V gives CDR1 SGHRS, CDR2 YFSETQ. The CDR3 totals 13 residues. The CDR3 loop reads CASSPRGPGELFF. The DNA of the CDR3 is TGCGCCAGCAGCCCCCGGGGGCCCGGGGAGCTGTTTTTT.

The gene calls are TRBV11-3 and TRBJ2-3, with 12 bases fitting TRBD2. Per the germline V gene, CDR1 is SGHNT and CDR2 is YENEEA. The trim removed 5 bases at V and 4 bases at J, leaving 7 bases unmatched. This CDR3 is built from 16 residues. CDR3 region: CASSIRLAGVSDTQYF. CDR3 nucleotide sequence: TGTGCCAGCAGCATTCGACTAGCGGGAGTCTCAGATACGCAGTATTTT.

Regarding this clone: The junction departs from germline at one end; a sequencing error may be responsible. The chain uses TRBV4-1 and TRBJ1-1; weak D call: TRBD1 (5 bases). Germline CDR1 reads MGHRA; CDR2 reads YSYEKL. The CDR3 extends over 13 amino acids. The CDR3 loop is CASNYGRDRLTVF. Written as DNA, the CDR3 is TGCGCCAGCAATTATGGGCGGGACCGCCTGACGGTCTTT.

The rearrangement joins TRBV5-5 to TRBJ2-3; 8 bases are a match to TRBD2. V lost 4 bases to trimming and J lost 6 bases; unmatched junction nucleotides: 10. This CDR3 has 15 amino acids. Germline V gene lookup returns CDR1 SGHKS and CDR2 YYEKEE (reference sequence). CDR3 sequence: CASSPPGTRMDTQYF. The CDR3 DNA follows: TGTGCCAGCAGCCCCCCGGGGACTAGAATGGATACGCAGTATTTT.

This chain uses TRBV2 with TRBJ1-3; TRBD1 is a possible D gene (6 bases). This CDR3 spans 15 amino acids. CDR1 is SNHLY, CDR2 FYNNEI, per germline. V lost 7 bases and J 0 bases, leaving 13 bases between the germline ends. CDR3 region: CASIGDRLSGNTIYF. The CDR3 DNA follows: TGTGCCAGCATTGGAGACAGGCTCTCTGGAAACACCATATATTTT.

The chain links TRBV2 to TRBJ1-2; weak D call: TRBD1 (6 bases). Trimming took 6 bases from V and 4 from J, leaving 21 bases between them. This CDR3 region has 16 residues. Germline assignment: CDR1 SNHLY and CDR2 FYNNEI. The CDR3 spells CASREGYSGGTYGYTF. The CDR3 DNA sequence: TGTGCCAGCAGGGAGGGTTATTCGGGGGGCACCTATGGCTACACCTTC.

The genes are TRBV7-9 and TRBJ2-3, with D unresolved. The CDR3 is 13 amino acids. Germline CDR1 is SEHNR and CDR2 is FQNEAQ (reference sequence). Trimming left V 6 bases short and J 6 bases short, with 13 bases between. CDR3 nucleotide sequence: TGTGCCAGCAGTTTACAGACGCAGGATACGCAGTATTTT. This translates into CASSLQTQDTQYF.

The chain uses TRBV10-1 and TRBJ2-7; 9 bases agree with TRBD1. Germline CDR1 and CDR2: WNHNN and SYGVQD (reference sequence). V lost 7 bases and J lost 3; bases outside the gene matches: 10. This CDR3 comprises 15 residues. The CDR3 DNA reads as TGCGCCAGCACTGCGGACAGGGGCGGGTTCTACGAGCAGTACTTC. Translated, it gives CASTADRGGFYEQYF.

This clone was recorded only once. Here the CDR3 DNA reads TGTGCCAGCACAGAAAGGAACCTTTATGGCTACACCTTC. Translated: CASTERNLYGYTF. The V gene is TRBV2, the J gene TRBJ1-2, with D hard to call. CDR3 length: 13 residues. The V end was cut by 7 bases, the J end by 5 bases, with 14 bases between. Per the germline V gene, CDR1 is SNHLY and CDR2 is FYNNEI.

This rearrangement joins TRBV5-8 to TRBJ2-7; TRBD2 agrees at 7 bases. The junction had 2 bases not matched to a gene; V was cut back by 0 bases and J by 2 bases. Germline lookup yields CDR1 SGHTS and CDR2 YDEGEE. The CDR3 runs to 14 residues. The CDR3 loop is CASSLASGTYEQYF. The DNA for the CDR3 is TGTGCCAGCAGCTTGGCTAGCGGCACCTACGAGCAGTACTTC.

The chain uses TRBV27 and TRBJ1-6, with D possibly matching TRBD1 (5 bases). Germline V CDR1 and CDR2: MNHEY, SMNVEV (reference sequence). Trimming removed 5 bases from V and 10 bases from J, with 12 bases in between. This CDR3 has 13 amino acids. Here the CDR3 DNA reads TGTGCCAGCAGTCGGGACCTCGGGTCACCCCTCCACTTT. It encodes CASSRDLGSPLHF.

This chain connects TRBV24-1 to TRBJ2-3; no clear D gene. The length of the CDR3 is 12 residues. The germline CDR1 and CDR2 sequences are KGHDR and SFDVKD. The V end was cut by 9 bases, the J end by 0 bases, with 6 bases between. The CDR3 nucleotides are TGTGCCACCGGCGACAGCACAGATACGCAGTATTTT. Its translation is CATGDSTDTQYF.

The chain uses TRBV5-1 and TRBJ2-2; D unresolved. The V end lost 2 bases, the J end lost 7 bases, and 6 bases lay between the germline ends. In germline, CDR1 is SGHRS, CDR2 YFSETQ. The CDR3 covers 12 residues. CDR3 DNA sequence: TGCGCCAGCAGCTTACTGGGCGGGGAGCTGTTTTTT. Protein sequence: CASSLLGGELFF.

CDR3 nucleotides: TGTGCCAGCAGGAGGGGTTTTGGCAATCAGCCCCAGCATTTT. It specifies CASRRGFGNQPQHF. The chain employs TRBV27 and TRBJ1-5; weak D call: TRBD1 (5 bases). CDR1 MNHEY and CDR2 SMNVEV come from the germline V gene (reference sequence). V lost 6 bases and J lost 2, with 11 bases in between. The CDR3 is 14 amino acids.

This chain's CDR3 is CASSQQGAAQYF. In DNA form, the CDR3 reads TGTGCCAGCAGTCAACAAGGAGCAGCGCAGTATTTT. The chain joins TRBV3-1 (or the pseudogene TRBV3-2) to TRBJ2-3; D remains unclear. With 6 bases removed from V and 10 bases from J, the gap between germline ends came to 14 bases. From germline, CDR1 is LGHDT and CDR2 YNNKEL (reference sequence). This CDR3 has 12 residues.

The chain has TRBV9 and TRBJ1-2, with 12 bases aligning to TRBD1. J lost 6 bases, V lost 4 bases, and 4 bases had no gene match. This CDR3 region has 14 residues. The germline gives CDR1 SGDLS, CDR2 YYNGEE. CDR3 region: CASSSGTGGHGYTF. The DNA for the CDR3 is TGTGCCAGCAGCTCCGGGACAGGGGGCCATGGCTACACCTTC. Using reference TRBV9 and TRBJ1-2 for the parts outside the CDR3, the full variable domain is DSGVTQTPKHLITATGQRVTLRCSPRSGDLSVYWYQQSLDQGLQFLIQYYNGEERAKGNILERFSAQQFPDLHSELNLSSLELGDSALYFCASSSGTGGHGYTFGSGTRLTVV.

This chain links TRBV19 with TRBJ1-2; TRBD1 aligns across 8 bases. The CDR3 runs to 14 residues. Unmatched junction bases numbered 8, after V lost 4 bases and J lost 7 bases. Germline lookup yields CDR1 LNHDA and CDR2 SQIVND (reference sequence). CDR3 protein: CASSTGTGWGGYTF. The CDR3 nucleotides read TGTGCCAGTAGTACCGGGACAGGATGGGGTGGCTACACCTTC.

This clone was counted once. The chain recombines TRBV3-1 (or the pseudogene TRBV3-2) with TRBJ1-2; D is unresolved. V lost 7 bases to trimming and J lost 4 bases, with 10 bases between them. The CDR3 has 12 amino acids. CDR1 and CDR2 from the germline V gene are LGHDT and YNNKEL (reference sequence). The CDR3 DNA sequence: TGTGCCAGCACCACCTGGGGCTATGGCTACACCTTC. It specifies CASTTWGYGYTF.

The J gene is TRBJ2-2, the V gene TRBV3-1 (or the pseudogene TRBV3-2), with D perhaps assigned TRBD1 or TRBD2 (6 bases each). CDR1 and CDR2 from the germline V gene are LGHDT and YNNKEL (reference sequence). The CDR3 length is 16 residues. V lost 1 base and J 4 bases, leaving 13 bases between the germline ends. The CDR3 DNA sequence: TGTGCCAGCAGCCAAGTTCCCGGGGGCGTCACCGGGGAGCTGTTTTTT. Protein sequence: CASSQVPGGVTGELFF.

The V gene is TRBV28, the J gene TRBJ1-5; D call uncertain. Germline assignment: CDR1 MDHEN and CDR2 SYDVKM. The ends were cut back, 5 bases at V and 5 bases at J, with 7 bases in the middle. The CDR3 is 12 residues long. CDR3 DNA sequence: TGTGCCAGCAGTCTCTCACATCAGCCCCAGCATTTT. It translates to CASSLSHQPQHF.

This clone came up once. The chain links TRBV7-9 to TRBJ2-1; 7 nucleotides agree with TRBD2. Germline CDR1 and CDR2: SEHNR and FQNEAQ (reference sequence). The CDR3 is made up of 12 amino acids. Germline trimming cut 3 bases from V and 9 bases from J; bases unmatched to any gene: 2. CDR3 in amino acids: CASSFLAGEQFF. The CDR3 DNA follows: TGTGCCAGCAGCTTTTTAGCGGGTGAGCAGTTCTTC.

The chain is built from TRBV5-6 and TRBJ2-7, with D possibly being TRBD1 (7 bases). CDR3 size: 13 residues. The germline V gene has CDR1 SGHDT and CDR2 YYEEEE. V gave up 3 bases and J gave up 5 bases, with 12 bases separating them. CDR3 nucleotide sequence: TGTGCCAGCAGCTCGGCAGGGGGGAACGAGCAGTACTTC. Amino acid sequence: CASSSAGGNEQYF.

The J gene is TRBJ2-4, the V gene TRBV19; tentative D call: TRBD1 (6 bases). V was clipped by 4 bases and J by 3 bases, with 13 bases between them. This CDR3 region has 15 residues. Germline loops: CDR1 LNHDA, CDR2 SQIVND (reference sequence). Here the CDR3 reads CASSTTGLGKNIQYF. CDR3 DNA: TGTGCCAGTAGTACCACAGGGTTAGGCAAAAACATTCAGTACTTC.

The chain uses TRBV6-5 and TRBJ1-1; a weak D match, TRBD1 (5 bases). The germline gives CDR1 MNHEY, CDR2 SVGAGI. V dropped 6 bases and J dropped 1 base, with 12 bases sitting between them. CDR3 length equals 14 residues. The CDR3 sequence: CASSPDTTNTEAFF. For the CDR3, the DNA is TGTGCCAGCAGCCCGGACACGACGAACACTGAAGCTTTCTTT.

The chain joins TRBV3-1 (or the pseudogene TRBV3-2) to TRBJ2-6; TRBD1 agrees at 7 bases. The J segment lost 1 base and the V segment lost 1 base, leaving 10 bases of the junction unmatched. Per germline, CDR1 LGHDT and CDR2 YNNKEL (reference sequence). The CDR3 is made up of 19 amino acids. CDR3 nucleotide sequence: TGTGCCAGCAGCCAAGGGCCGAGACAGGGAAGTTCTGGGGCCAACGTCCTGACTTTC. It codes for CASSQGPRQGSSGANVLTF.

This clone was detected only once. The chain couples TRBV2 to TRBJ1-1, with D perhaps matching TRBD1 (5 bases). This CDR3 has 15 residues. Trimming shortened V by 7 bases and J by 3 bases, and 18 bases separated the two germline ends. CDR1 is SNHLY and CDR2 is FYNNEI in the germline V gene. CDR3 sequence reads: CASTWGGLKHTEAFF. The CDR3 coding sequence is TGTGCCAGCACTTGGGGGGGACTTAAACACACTGAAGCTTTCTTT. The whole variable domain, remainder taken from reference TRBV2 and TRBJ1-1, is EPEVTQTPSHQVTQMGQEVILRCVPISNHLYFYWYRQILGQKVEFLVSFYNNEISEKSEIFDDQFSVERPDGSNFTLKIRSTKLEDSAMYFCASTWGGLKHTEAFFGQGTRLTVV.

The J gene is TRBJ2-7, the V gene TRBV18; 8 bases fit TRBD1. V gave up 1 base and J gave up 6 bases; unmatched junction bases: 5. Germline values: CDR1 KGHSH, CDR2 LQKENI. The CDR3 consists of 14 residues. CDR3 nucleotide sequence: TGTGCCAGCTCACCACTCGACAGGGGAGGCGAGCAGTACTTC. Amino acids: CASSPLDRGGEQYF.

The V call is TRBV5-1, the J call TRBJ2-5; 7 bases are shared with TRBD1. V lost 4 bases to trimming and J lost 1 base; unmatched junction nucleotides: 10. The CDR3 has 16 residues. CDR1 SGHRS and CDR2 YFSETQ come from the germline V gene. CDR3 bases: TGCGCCAGCAGCGTGACAGGGACCCCTATCCAAGAGACCCAGTACTTC. Its protein product is CASSVTGTPIQETQYF.